One and the same sample provided the 22 T cell receptor beta chains below, sequenced in a study of T cell responses to AZD1222 COVID-19 vaccine. Some clones are missing from TCRdb's copy, which holds only in-frame ones; the method was immunoSEQ multiplex PCR. The sample lists roughly 140,000 clones, approximately 90% occurring once. Here the sequenced sample was peripheral blood, taken on day 0 of AZD1222 vaccination. These receptors all stem from an adult in good health.

V gene TRBV3-1 (or the pseudogene TRBV3-2) combines with J gene TRBJ2-2; 12 positions agree with TRBD2. The CDR3 has 14 amino acids. J gave up 3 bases and V 8 bases, and 1 base lay outside the gene matches. The V gene's germline CDR1 is LGHDT and CDR2 YNNKEL (reference sequence). CDR3 in amino acids: CASLAGGYTGELFF. In DNA, the CDR3 is TGTGCCAGCCTAGCGGGAGGGTACACCGGGGAGCTGTTTTTT.

The rearrangement joins TRBV4-1 to TRBJ2-7; no reliable D call. V was trimmed by 1 base and J by 1 base, leaving 8 bases between them. Germline V gives CDR1 MGHRA, CDR2 YSYEKL. The CDR3 runs to 14 residues. In nucleotides, the CDR3 is TGCGCCAGCAGCCAAGTCCCGAGGTCCTACGAGCAGTACTTC. The encoded protein is CASSQVPRSYEQYF.

Comments on this clone: Other DNA sequences in this specimen translate into the identical CDR3. The chain combines TRBV28 with TRBJ1-2; a weak D match, TRBD1 (5 bases). Germline CDR1 reads MDHEN; CDR2 reads SYDVKM. V was pared by 6 bases and J by 4 bases, with 9 bases between. The CDR3 is 12 residues long. In nucleotides, the CDR3 is TGTGCCAGCAGAGCCGGGGGCTATGGCTACACCTTC. Amino acids: CASRAGGYGYTF.

The chain is built from TRBV4-2 and TRBJ1-2; D remains ambiguous. Trimming cost V 1 base and J 1 base, with 10 bases left between them. In germline, CDR1 is LGHNA, CDR2 YNFKEQ. There are 15 residues in the CDR3. CDR3 loop: CASSQAQKDNYGYTF. The CDR3 DNA follows: TGTGCCAGCAGCCAAGCCCAGAAAGATAACTATGGCTACACCTTC.

The chain combines TRBV7-3 with TRBJ2-1; 10 bases map to TRBD2. This CDR3 comprises 16 residues. Germline V gene data show CDR1 as SGHTA and CDR2 as FQGTGA. After removal of 2 bases from V and 9 bases from J, the junction contained 10 bases not matched to a gene. Here the CDR3 reads CASSLGPPTSGSEQFF. The CDR3 coding sequence is TGTGCCAGCAGCTTAGGACCTCCGACTAGCGGGTCTGAGCAGTTCTTC. Filled out from reference TRBV7-3 and TRBJ2-1, the complete variable domain reads GAGVSQTPSNKVTEKGKYVELRCDPISGHTALYWYRQSLGQGPEFLIYFQGTGAADDSGLPNDRFFAVRPEGSVSTLKIQRTERGDSAVYLCASSLGPPTSGSEQFFGPGTRLTVL.

This chain uses TRBV4-3 with TRBJ1-2, with 7 bases identical to TRBD1. The CDR3 has 17 residues. J was trimmed by 4 bases and V by 0 bases; bases with no gene match: 11. In germline, CDR1 is LGHNA, CDR2 YSLEER. The DNA for the CDR3 is TGCGCCAGCAGCCAAGATTTGACGAGGGGGCGCGTCTATGGCTACACCTTC. This codes for CASSQDLTRGRVYGYTF.

This chain links TRBV19 with TRBJ1-5; no clear D. The V end was cut by 3 bases, the J end by 6 bases, with 12 bases between. The CDR3 has 14 amino acids. Germline CDR1 reads LNHDA; CDR2 reads SQIVND (reference sequence). CDR3 amino acids: CASSILGYGQPQHF. DNA for the CDR3: TGTGCCAGTAGTATTCTTGGGTACGGTCAGCCCCAGCATTTT. Combining the CDR3 with reference TRBV19 and TRBJ1-5 gives the whole variable domain DGGITQSPKYLFRKEGQNVTLSCEQNLNHDAMYWYRQDPGQGLRLIYYSQIVNDFQKGDIAEGYSVSREKKESFPLTVTSAQKNPTAFYLCASSILGYGQPQHFGDGTRLSIL.

The chain employs TRBV27 and TRBJ1-1; D might be TRBD1 (5 bases). V lost 6 bases, J lost 5 bases, and 19 bases lay in between. This CDR3 comprises 15 residues. Per germline, CDR1 MNHEY and CDR2 SMNVEV (reference sequence). CDR3 DNA: TGTGCCAGCAGGGTTCAGGGTAGTTTCGGGACTGAAGCTTTCTTT. Its translation: CASRVQGSFGTEAFF.

The chain uses TRBV6-5 and TRBJ2-5, with D maybe TRBD2 (6 bases). Germline V gives CDR1 MNHEY, CDR2 SVGAGI. The CDR3 runs to 12 residues. The ends were cut back, 5 bases at V and 4 bases at J, with 8 bases in the middle. The CDR3 DNA reads as TGTGCCAGCAGTCGGGGAGGAGAGACCCAGTACTTC. It codes for CASSRGGETQYF.

V gene TRBV5-6 combines with J gene TRBJ1-5; D remains unclear. CDR1 is SGHDT, CDR2 YYEEEE, per germline. This CDR3 is built from 18 residues. Deletions cut 1 base from V and 6 bases from J, with 23 bases between. CDR3: CASSLSLQRRVSGQPQHF. The CDR3 DNA follows: TGTGCCAGCAGCTTGTCATTGCAGAGAAGGGTGTCGGGTCAGCCCCAGCATTTT.

This rearrangement joins TRBV9 to TRBJ2-1; 9 positions agree with TRBD1. The CDR3 consists of 14 residues. V trimming: 4 bases; J trimming: 7 bases; junction bases outside the gene matches: 6. Germline CDR1 reads SGDLS; CDR2 reads YYNGEE. CDR3 protein: CASSSFGTGNEQFF. The CDR3 coding sequence is TGTGCCAGCAGCTCCTTCGGGACAGGGAATGAGCAGTTCTTC.

As regards this clone: Additional DNA sequences in this sample encode the identical CDR3. The chain recombines TRBV9 with TRBJ1-1; D gene uncertain. Trimming left V 0 bases short and J 1 base short, with 4 bases between. The germline V gene encodes CDR1 SGDLS and CDR2 YYNGEE. This CDR3 has 13 residues. CDR3 residues: CASSVGRNTEAFF. The CDR3 DNA is TGTGCCAGCAGCGTAGGAAGGAACACTGAAGCTTTCTTT.

The V gene is TRBV9, the J gene TRBJ2-3; D is unclear. Germline-derived CDR1 and CDR2 are SGDLS and YYNGEE. Trimming cost V 4 bases and J 3 bases, with 3 bases left between them. The CDR3 is 11 residues long. In nucleotides, the CDR3 is TGTGCCAGCAGCCTAACAGATACGCAGTATTTT. It is translated as CASSLTDTQYF. Filled out from reference TRBV9 and TRBJ2-3, the complete variable domain reads DSGVTQTPKHLITATGQRVTLRCSPRSGDLSVYWYQQSLDQGLQFLIQYYNGEERAKGNILERFSAQQFPDLHSELNLSSLELGDSALYFCASSLTDTQYFGPGTRLTVL.

This chain links TRBV19 with TRBJ2-7; TRBD1 matches at 9 bases. Germline lookup yields CDR1 LNHDA and CDR2 SQIVND (reference sequence). Unmatched junction bases numbered 13, after V lost 5 bases and J lost 5 bases. The CDR3 loop spans 16 amino acids. CDR3 loop: CASSLKGGQGSHEQYF. The CDR3 region has the DNA TGTGCCAGTAGTCTCAAGGGGGGACAGGGATCCCACGAGCAGTACTTC.

The genes are TRBV5-1 and TRBJ2-1; 11 bases are a match to TRBD2. The ends lost 3 bases at V and 8 bases at J; junction bases unmatched: 4. Germline CDR1 SGHRS, CDR2 YFSETQ. CDR3 length equals 14 residues. The CDR3 loop reads CASSSLAGDDEQFF. Written as DNA, the CDR3 is TGCGCCAGCAGCTCACTAGCGGGAGATGATGAGCAGTTCTTC.

This chain uses TRBV5-1 with TRBJ2-3; D is uncertain. V shed 3 bases and J shed 6 bases, with 11 bases lying between them. The CDR3 has 13 amino acids. From germline, CDR1 is SGHRS and CDR2 YFSETQ. In DNA, the CDR3 is TGCGCCAGCAGCTCCGACCCCGCCGATACGCAGTATTTT. This gives the protein CASSSDPADTQYF.

The chain employs TRBV29-1 and TRBJ2-2; tentative D call: TRBD1 (6 bases). V dropped 6 bases and J dropped 5 bases, with 19 bases sitting between them. Germline loops: CDR1 SQVTM, CDR2 ANQGSEA. The CDR3 extends over 15 amino acids. This CDR3 is CSVAPKWGLTGELFF. In nucleotides, the CDR3 is TGCAGCGTCGCACCAAAATGGGGGCTAACCGGGGAGCTGTTTTTT.

This rearrangement joins TRBV28 to TRBJ2-1; no clear D gene. The germline CDR1 and CDR2 sequences are MDHEN and SYDVKM. This CDR3 contains 15 residues. The V gene lost 1 base and the J gene lost 0 bases, with 7 bases spanning the gap. The chain's CDR3 is CASSLLISSYNEQFF. The DNA of the CDR3 is TGTGCCAGCAGTTTATTGATCAGCTCCTACAATGAGCAGTTCTTC.

The chain joins TRBV18 to TRBJ1-1, with D possibly being TRBD1 (5 bases). The germline CDR1 and CDR2 sequences are KGHSH and LQKENI. CDR3 size: 13 residues. Trimming removed 3 bases at V and 1 base at J, with 6 bases between. The CDR3 protein is CASSPRANTEAFF. The DNA of the CDR3 is TGTGCCAGCTCACCCAGGGCGAACACTGAAGCTTTCTTT.

The J gene is TRBJ1-5, the V gene TRBV4-3; 7 bases agree with TRBD1. V lost 3 bases to trimming and J lost 0 bases; unmatched junction nucleotides: 11. The CDR3 length is 18 residues. Germline CDR1 is LGHNA and CDR2 is YSLEER. The CDR3 nucleotides read TGCGCCAGCAGCCATAGCTGGGACAGAGGCTATAGCAATCAGCCCCAGCATTTT. This codes for CASSHSWDRGYSNQPQHF.

This clone has just a few counts. The chain links TRBV9 to TRBJ1-6; D possibly corresponds to TRBD1 (5 bases). The CDR3 is 15 residues long. Trimming stripped 0 bases from V and 5 bases from J, with 9 bases between. Germline assignment: CDR1 SGDLS and CDR2 YYNGEE. CDR3 DNA: TGTGCCAGCAGCGTAGCTGGGGGAGATAATTCACCCCTCCACTTT. Amino acid sequence: CASSVAGGDNSPLHF.

Here the CDR3 DNA reads TGTGCCAGCAGCTCCCCCCCCAGCGGGACAATCAATGAGCAGTTCTTC. Protein product: CASSSPPSGTINEQFF. The V call is TRBV5-4, the J call TRBJ2-1; D is perhaps TRBD2 (7 bases). The V end was cut by 3 bases, the J end by 6 bases, with 19 bases between. From germline, CDR1 is SGHNT and CDR2 YYREEE (reference sequence). The CDR3 runs to 16 residues.